This note documents a single T cell receptor beta chain sequence. Its antigen remains unknown. Library construction for TCR beta used iRepertoire HTBI primers and Arm-PCR of CDR3 regions. Each CDR3 protein is one row after TCRdb ran MiXCR on the multiplex PCR reads. Here the sample spans around 510,000 distinct CDR3 sequences, roughly 20% being singletons. The sample comes from a study of regulatory T cells in long-lasting Graves disease. Across the whole study: Positivity for TSH receptor antibodies plus over 5 years of antithyroid drugs meant persistent Graves' disease. General study points: Sharing of public clonotypes was greater in persistent patients (about 2,700) than in new patients (around 1,000). TRBV28, TRBJ1-2 and TRBJ2-5 emerged as the favored segments in persistent disease.

There are 15 residues in the CDR3. V gave up 1 base and J gave up 6 bases, with 13 bases separating them. Per germline, CDR1 SGHAT and CDR2 FQNNGV. The time point here: persistent/refractory GD, antithyroid drugs over 5 years with positive TRAb. The TCR library was made from RNA extracted from PBMCs. Patients all came to the study from an endocrinology department in Xi'an, China. The input for sequencing was peripheral blood mononuclear cells (PBMCs), taken when the disease was refractory, from a patient treated with antithyroid drugs. This clonotype originated in a female donor with Graves disease. The V gene is TRBV11-2, the J gene TRBJ2-1; D might be TRBD1 (6 bases). The CDR3 region has the DNA TGTGCCAGCAGCTTAGGGCAGGGGCTGGGCAATGAGCAGTTCTTC. It codes for CASSLGQGLGNEQFF. The entire variable domain, with the rest obtained from reference TRBV11-2 and TRBJ2-1, is as follows: EAGVAQSPRYKIIEKRQSVAFWCNPISGHATLYWYQQILGQGPKLLIQFQNNGVVDDSQLPKDRFSAERLKGVDSTLKIQPAKLEDSAVYLCASSLGQGLGNEQFFGPGTRLTVL.